Below, 9 T cell receptor beta chains from the same sample are listed, as sequenced in a study of T cells in Graves' hyperthyroidism and ophthalmopathy. From RNA transcripts, TCR beta CDR3 regions were amplified. The HTBI primer set drove a first-round RT-PCR of the TCR CDR3. TCRdb independently ran MiXCR on the multiplex PCR reads; one entry per CDR3 protein. The repertoire holds a few hundred thousand distinct CDR3 sequences, with roughly an eighth as singletons. The sequencing input was blood. The receptors come from a woman in her thirties or forties with Graves' ophthalmopathy.

This clonotype was seen repeatedly, ten times or more. This chain connects TRBV27 to TRBJ2-2; D is undetermined. This CDR3 spans 14 amino acids. CDR1 is MNHEY, CDR2 SMNVEV, per germline (reference sequence). Trimming took off 0 bases at V and 6 bases at J, with 8 bases between the two ends. DNA of the CDR3: TGTGCCAGCAGTTTATCGAACGTGGCCGGGGAGCTGTTTTTT. It yields the protein CASSLSNVAGELFF.

This clonotype showed up many times. The gene calls are TRBV5-6 and TRBJ2-1, with 8 bases aligning to TRBD2. Germline trimming cut 0 bases from V and 5 bases from J; bases unmatched to any gene: 4. Germline loops: CDR1 SGHDT, CDR2 YYEEEE. This CDR3 is 15 amino acids long. CDR3 in DNA: TGTGCCAGCAGCTTGGAGCGGGAGTACGACAATGAGCAGTTCTTC. Amino acids: CASSLEREYDNEQFF.

At least ten counts were recorded for this clonotype. The chain combines TRBV11-2 with TRBJ2-3, with no clear D. The CDR3 extends over 15 amino acids. Looked up from germline, CDR1 is SGHAT and CDR2 is FQNNGV. V lost 3 bases and J lost 4, with 14 bases in between. The CDR3 nucleotides read TGTGCCAGCAGCTTGACCGTATACGTCTCAGATACGCAGTATTTT. Amino acid sequence: CASSLTVYVSDTQYF.

In its sample, this clonotype was seen many times. The chain uses TRBV28 and TRBJ1-1; 7 bases agree with TRBD1. The CDR3 extends over 15 amino acids. Germline lookup yields CDR1 MDHEN and CDR2 SYDVKM. J lost 1 base, V lost 7 bases, and 9 bases had no gene match. The CDR3 region is CASTVRPGGNTEAFF. CDR3 bases: TGTGCCAGCACCGTTCGGCCAGGGGGGAACACTGAAGCTTTCTTT.

In this sample, this clonotype turned up a few times. This chain uses TRBV4-1 with TRBJ2-3, with D possibly matching TRBD2 (5 bases). The germline V and J ends were trimmed by 3 bases and 4 bases, with 14 bases remaining between them. The CDR3 sequence is 15 residues long. Per the germline V gene, CDR1 is MGHRA and CDR2 is YSYEKL. CDR3 in amino acids: CASSQTHTRADTQYF. For the CDR3, the DNA is TGCGCCAGCAGCCAGACCCACACTAGGGCAGATACGCAGTATTTT.

This chain joins TRBV12-3 or TRBV12-4 and TRBJ1-1, with D possibly being TRBD1 (5 bases). Trimming stripped 5 bases from V and 6 bases from J, with 10 bases between. The CDR3 loop spans 12 amino acids. CDR3 coding DNA: TGTGCCAGCAGTGTAGGGGCCGCTGAAGCTTTCTTT. It codes for CASSVGAAEAFF.

The V call is TRBV12-5, the J call TRBJ2-5; TRBD2 agrees at 10 bases. CDR3 size: 15 residues. The J segment lost 5 bases and the V segment lost 5 bases, leaving 8 bases of the junction unmatched. Per germline, CDR1 LGHNT and CDR2 FRNRAP. This CDR3 is CASGPGAGGPETQYF. The CDR3 DNA reads TGTGCTAGTGGTCCTGGAGCGGGGGGGCCGGAGACCCAGTACTTC.

This clonotype was seen many times. V is TRBV6-1 and J is TRBJ1-1; D gene unclear. This CDR3 comprises 13 residues. Germline CDR1 MNHNS, CDR2 SASEGT. V was pared by 2 bases and J by 4 bases, with 8 bases between. The CDR3 region has the DNA TGTGCCAGCAGTGAAAGAGAAGTCACTGAAGCTTTCTTT. Amino acids: CASSEREVTEAFF.

The CDR3 loop reads CASSLDSGRGTGELFF. CDR3 in DNA: TGTGCCAGCAGCTTAGATAGCGGGAGAGGAACCGGGGAGCTGTTTTTT. The chain recombines TRBV7-2 with TRBJ2-2; 9 bases fit TRBD2. The CDR3 loop spans 16 amino acids. V shed 1 base and J 5 bases; nucleotides not matched to a gene: 5. Germline loops: CDR1 SGHTA, CDR2 FQGNSA.